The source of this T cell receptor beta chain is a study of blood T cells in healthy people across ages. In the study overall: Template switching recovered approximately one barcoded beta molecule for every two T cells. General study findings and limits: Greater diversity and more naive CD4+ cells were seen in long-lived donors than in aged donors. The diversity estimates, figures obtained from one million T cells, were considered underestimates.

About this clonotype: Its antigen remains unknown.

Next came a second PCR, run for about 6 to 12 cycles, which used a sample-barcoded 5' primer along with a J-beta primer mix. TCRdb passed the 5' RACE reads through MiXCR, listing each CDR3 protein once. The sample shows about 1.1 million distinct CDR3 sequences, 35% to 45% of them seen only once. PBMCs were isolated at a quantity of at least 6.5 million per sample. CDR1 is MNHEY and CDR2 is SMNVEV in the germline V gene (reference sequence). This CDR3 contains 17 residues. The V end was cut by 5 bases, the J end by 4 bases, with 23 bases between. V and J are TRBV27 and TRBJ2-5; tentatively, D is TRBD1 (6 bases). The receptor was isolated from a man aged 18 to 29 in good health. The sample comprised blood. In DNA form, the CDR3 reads TGTGCCAGCAGTCGTTTCCGACAGGCCTCCCAGGGAGAGACCCAGTACTTC. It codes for CASSRFRQASQGETQYF.